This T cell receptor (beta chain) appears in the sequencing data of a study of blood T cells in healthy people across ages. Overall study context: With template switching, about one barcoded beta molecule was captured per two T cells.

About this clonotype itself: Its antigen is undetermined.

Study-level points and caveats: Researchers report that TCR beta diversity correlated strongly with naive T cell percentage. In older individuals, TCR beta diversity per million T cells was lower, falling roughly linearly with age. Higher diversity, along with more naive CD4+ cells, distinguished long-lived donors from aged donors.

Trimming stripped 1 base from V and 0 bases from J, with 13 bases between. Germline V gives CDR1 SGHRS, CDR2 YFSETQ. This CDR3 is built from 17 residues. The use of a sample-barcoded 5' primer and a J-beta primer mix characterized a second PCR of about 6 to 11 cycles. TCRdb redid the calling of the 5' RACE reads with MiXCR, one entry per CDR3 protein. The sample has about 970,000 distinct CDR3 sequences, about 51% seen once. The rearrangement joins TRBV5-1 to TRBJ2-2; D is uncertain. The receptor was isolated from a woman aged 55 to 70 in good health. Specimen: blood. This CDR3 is CASSLQLASANTGELFF. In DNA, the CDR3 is TGCGCCAGCAGCTTGCAACTCGCGTCCGCGAACACCGGGGAGCTGTTTTTT.